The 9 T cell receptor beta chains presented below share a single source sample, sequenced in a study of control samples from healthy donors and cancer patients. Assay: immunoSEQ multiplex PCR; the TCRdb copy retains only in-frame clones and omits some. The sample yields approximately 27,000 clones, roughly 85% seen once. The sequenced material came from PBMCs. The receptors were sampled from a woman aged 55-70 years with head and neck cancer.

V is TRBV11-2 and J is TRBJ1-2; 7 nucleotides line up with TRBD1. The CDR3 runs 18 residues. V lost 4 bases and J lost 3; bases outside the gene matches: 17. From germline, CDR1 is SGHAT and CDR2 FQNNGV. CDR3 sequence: CASSSKPRTGEYDYGYTF. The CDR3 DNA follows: TGTGCCAGCAGCTCCAAGCCCCGTACAGGGGAGTATGACTATGGCTACACCTTC.

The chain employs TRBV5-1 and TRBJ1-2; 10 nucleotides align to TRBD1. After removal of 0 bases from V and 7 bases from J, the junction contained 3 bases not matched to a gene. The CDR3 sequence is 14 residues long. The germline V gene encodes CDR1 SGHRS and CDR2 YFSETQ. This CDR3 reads CASSLGQGAVGYTF. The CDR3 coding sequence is TGCGCCAGCAGCTTGGGACAGGGGGCGGTTGGCTACACCTTC.

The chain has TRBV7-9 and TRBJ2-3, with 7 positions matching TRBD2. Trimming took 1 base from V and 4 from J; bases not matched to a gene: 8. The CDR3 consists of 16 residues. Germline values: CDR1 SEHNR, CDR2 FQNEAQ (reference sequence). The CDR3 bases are TGTGCCAGCAGCTTAGGGCGGGGGAGTGGGGCAGATACGCAGTATTTT. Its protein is CASSLGRGSGADTQYF.

The CDR3 DNA reads as TGTGCCTGGAGTGTACTGGGCGGGGTCCTTTCCGGGGAGCTGTTTTTT. It translates to CAWSVLGGVLSGELFF. The gene calls are TRBV30 and TRBJ2-2, with TRBD2 as a possible D gene (6 bases). Per the germline V gene, CDR1 is GTSNPN and CDR2 is SVGIG (reference sequence). V lost 0 bases and J 6 bases, leaving 17 bases between the germline ends. CDR3 length: 16 amino acids.

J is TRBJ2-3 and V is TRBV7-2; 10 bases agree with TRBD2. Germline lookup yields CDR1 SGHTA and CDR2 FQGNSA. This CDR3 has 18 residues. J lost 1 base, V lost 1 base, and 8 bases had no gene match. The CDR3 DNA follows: TGTGCCAGCAGCTTAGGAGTTACTAGCGGGGCCCGCACAGATACGCAGTATTTT. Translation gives CASSLGVTSGARTDTQYF.

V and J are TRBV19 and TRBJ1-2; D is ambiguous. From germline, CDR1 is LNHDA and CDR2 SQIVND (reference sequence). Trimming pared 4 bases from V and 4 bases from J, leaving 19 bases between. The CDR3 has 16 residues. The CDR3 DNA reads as TGTGCCAGTAGTAAACAGTCGTCCGACCCTTTCTATGGCTACACCTTC. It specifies CASSKQSSDPFYGYTF.

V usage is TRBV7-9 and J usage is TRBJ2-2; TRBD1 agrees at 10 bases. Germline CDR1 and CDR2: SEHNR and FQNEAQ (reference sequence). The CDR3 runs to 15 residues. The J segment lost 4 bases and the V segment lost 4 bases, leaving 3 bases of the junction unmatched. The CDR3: CASSSDRGPTGELFF. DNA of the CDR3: TGTGCCAGCAGCTCCGACAGGGGGCCCACCGGGGAGCTGTTTTTT.

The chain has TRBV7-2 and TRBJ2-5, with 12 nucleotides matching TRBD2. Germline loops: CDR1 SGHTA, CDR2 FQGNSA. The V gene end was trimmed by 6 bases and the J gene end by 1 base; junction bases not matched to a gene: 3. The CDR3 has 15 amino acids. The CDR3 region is CASRGGLAGQETQYF. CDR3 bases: TGTGCCAGCAGGGGGGGACTAGCGGGCCAAGAGACCCAGTACTTC.

The CDR3 here is CASSEADRGPYEQYF. DNA for the CDR3: TGTGCCAGCAGTGAAGCTGACAGGGGACCCTACGAGCAGTACTTC. V and J are TRBV6-1 and TRBJ2-7; 8 nucleotides line up with TRBD1. In germline, CDR1 is MNHNS, CDR2 SASEGT. The ends lost 0 bases at V and 2 bases at J; junction bases unmatched: 3. This CDR3 comprises 15 residues.